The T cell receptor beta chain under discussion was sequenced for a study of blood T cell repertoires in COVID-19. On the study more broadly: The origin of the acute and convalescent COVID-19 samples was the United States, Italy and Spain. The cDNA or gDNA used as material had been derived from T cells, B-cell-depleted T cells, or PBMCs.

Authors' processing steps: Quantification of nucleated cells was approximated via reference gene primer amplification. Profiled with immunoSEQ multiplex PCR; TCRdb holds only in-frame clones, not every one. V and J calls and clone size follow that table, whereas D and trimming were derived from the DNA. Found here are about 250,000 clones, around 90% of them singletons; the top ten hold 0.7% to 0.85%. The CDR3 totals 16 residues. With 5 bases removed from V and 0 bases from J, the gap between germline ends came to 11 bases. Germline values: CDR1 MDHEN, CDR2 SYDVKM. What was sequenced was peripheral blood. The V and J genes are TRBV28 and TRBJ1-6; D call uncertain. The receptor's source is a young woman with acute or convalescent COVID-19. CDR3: CASSPSLGSYNSPLHF. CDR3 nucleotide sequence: TGTGCCAGCAGTCCCTCCCTCGGCTCCTATAATTCACCCCTCCACTTT.